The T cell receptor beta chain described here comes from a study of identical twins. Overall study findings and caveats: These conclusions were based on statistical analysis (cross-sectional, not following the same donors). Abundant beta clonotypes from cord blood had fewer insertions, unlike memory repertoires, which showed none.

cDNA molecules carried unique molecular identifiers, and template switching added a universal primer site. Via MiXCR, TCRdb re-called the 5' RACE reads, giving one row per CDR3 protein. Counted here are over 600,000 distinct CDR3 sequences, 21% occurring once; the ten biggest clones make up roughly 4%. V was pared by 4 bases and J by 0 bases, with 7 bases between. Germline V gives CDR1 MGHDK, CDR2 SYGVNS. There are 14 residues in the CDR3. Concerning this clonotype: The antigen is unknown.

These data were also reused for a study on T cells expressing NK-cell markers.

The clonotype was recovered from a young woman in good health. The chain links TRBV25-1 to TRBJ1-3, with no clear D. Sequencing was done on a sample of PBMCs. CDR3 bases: TGTGCCAGCAGTGGTCCCCTCTCTGGAAACACCATATATTTT. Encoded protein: CASSGPLSGNTIYF.